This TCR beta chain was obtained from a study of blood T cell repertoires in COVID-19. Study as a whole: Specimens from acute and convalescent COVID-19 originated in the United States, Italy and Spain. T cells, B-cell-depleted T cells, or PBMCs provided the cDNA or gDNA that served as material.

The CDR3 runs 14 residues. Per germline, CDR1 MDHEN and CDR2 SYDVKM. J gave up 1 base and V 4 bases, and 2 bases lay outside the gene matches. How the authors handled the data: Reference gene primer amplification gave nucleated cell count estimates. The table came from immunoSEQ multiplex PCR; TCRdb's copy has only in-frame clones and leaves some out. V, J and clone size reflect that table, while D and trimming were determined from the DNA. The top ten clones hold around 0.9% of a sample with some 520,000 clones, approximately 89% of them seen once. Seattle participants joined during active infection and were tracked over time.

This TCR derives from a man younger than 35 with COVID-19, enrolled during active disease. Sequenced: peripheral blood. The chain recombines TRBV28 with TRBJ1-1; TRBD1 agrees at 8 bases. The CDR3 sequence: CASSWDRRNTEAFF. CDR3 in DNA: TGTGCCAGCAGTTGGGACAGGAGGAACACTGAAGCTTTCTTT.